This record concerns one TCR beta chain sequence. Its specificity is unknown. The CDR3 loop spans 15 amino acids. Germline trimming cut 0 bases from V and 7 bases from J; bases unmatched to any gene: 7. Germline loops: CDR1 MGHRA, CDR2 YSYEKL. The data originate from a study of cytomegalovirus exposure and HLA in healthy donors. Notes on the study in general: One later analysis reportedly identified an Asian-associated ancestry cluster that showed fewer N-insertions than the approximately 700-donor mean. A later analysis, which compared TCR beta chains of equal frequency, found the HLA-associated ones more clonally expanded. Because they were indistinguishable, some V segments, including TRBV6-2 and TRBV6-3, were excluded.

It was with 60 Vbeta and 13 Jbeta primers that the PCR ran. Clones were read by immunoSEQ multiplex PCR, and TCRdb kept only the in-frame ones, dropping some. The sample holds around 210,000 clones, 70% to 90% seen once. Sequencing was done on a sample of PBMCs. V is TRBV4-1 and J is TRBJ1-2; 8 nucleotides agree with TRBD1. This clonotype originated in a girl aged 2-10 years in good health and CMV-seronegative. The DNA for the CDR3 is TGCGCCAGCAGCCAAGATGGTAGAGGGACAGGTGGCTACACCTTC. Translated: CASSQDGRGTGGYTF.